The present T cell receptor (beta chain) was sequenced within a study of cytomegalovirus exposure and HLA in healthy donors. Points on this clone: What it binds is not known.

The study's findings and limits: Later genetic work tied a missense DCLRE1C variant to beta-chain V and J trimming. CMV serostatus stood as the only immune exposure information on hand. In vitro data verified a few CMV-associated chains as specific for CMV antigens.

The PCR employed 60 Vbeta primers together with 13 Jbeta primers. The method was immunoSEQ multiplex PCR; TCRdb's version includes in-frame clones alone and lacks a portion of them. Here the sample spans 210,000 or so clones, 75% to 80% being singletons. The sequence was obtained from a man younger than 35 in good health and CMV-seronegative. Sequencing input: PBMCs.

The CDR3 loop is CASSWRDCEQYF. CDR3 bases: TGCGCCAGCAGCTGGAGGGATTGCGAGCAGTACTTC. The chain employs TRBV5-1 and TRBJ2-7; tentatively, D is TRBD2 (6 bases). Germline V gene data show CDR1 as SGHRS and CDR2 as YFSETQ. The V end was cut by 3 bases, the J end by 6 bases, with 10 bases between. This CDR3 spans 12 amino acids.